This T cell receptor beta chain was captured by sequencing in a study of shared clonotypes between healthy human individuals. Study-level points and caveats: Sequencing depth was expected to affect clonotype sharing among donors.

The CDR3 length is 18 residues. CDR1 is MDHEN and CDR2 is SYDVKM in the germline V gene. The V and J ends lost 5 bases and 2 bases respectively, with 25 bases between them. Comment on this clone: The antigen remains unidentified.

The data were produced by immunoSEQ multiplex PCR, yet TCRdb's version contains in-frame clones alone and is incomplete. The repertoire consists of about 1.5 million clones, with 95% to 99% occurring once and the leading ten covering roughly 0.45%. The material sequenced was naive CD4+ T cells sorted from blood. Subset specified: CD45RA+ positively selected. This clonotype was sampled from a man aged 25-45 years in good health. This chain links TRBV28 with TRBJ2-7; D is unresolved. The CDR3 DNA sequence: TGTGCCAGCAGTCCACACATCGGCCGTAGCAGTATAACCTACGAGCAGTACTTC. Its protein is CASSPHIGRSSITYEQYF.